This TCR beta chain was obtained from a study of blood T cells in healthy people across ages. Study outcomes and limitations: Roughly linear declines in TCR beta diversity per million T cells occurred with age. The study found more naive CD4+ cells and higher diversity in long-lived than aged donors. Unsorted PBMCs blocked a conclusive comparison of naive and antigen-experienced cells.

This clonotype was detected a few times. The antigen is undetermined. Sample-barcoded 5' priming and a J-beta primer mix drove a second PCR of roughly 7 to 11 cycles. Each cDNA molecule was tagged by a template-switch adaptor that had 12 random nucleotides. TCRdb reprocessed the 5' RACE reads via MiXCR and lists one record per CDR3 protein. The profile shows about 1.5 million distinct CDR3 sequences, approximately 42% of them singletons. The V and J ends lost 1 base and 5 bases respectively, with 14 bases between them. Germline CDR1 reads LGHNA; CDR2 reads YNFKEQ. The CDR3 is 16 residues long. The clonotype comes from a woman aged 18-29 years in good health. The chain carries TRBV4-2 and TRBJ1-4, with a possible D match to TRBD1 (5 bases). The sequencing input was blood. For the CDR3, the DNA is TGTGCCAGCAGCCAAGTAATCGGGGAGGGGAATGAAAAACTGTTTTTT. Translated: CASSQVIGEGNEKLFF.